This is a list of T cell receptor beta chains from one sample in a study of T cells after somatic rescue of genetic block. The table came from immunoSEQ multiplex PCR; TCRdb's copy has only in-frame clones and leaves some out. Found here are 55,000 to 75,000 clones, just under 95% of them singletons; the top ten hold 2.9%. Material: peripheral blood mononuclear cells (PBMCs). These receptor sequences come from a man between 40 and 49 years old. Both conserved end residues are part of each CDR3. Each record gives: V gene, clone size, J gene, D gene, CDR3 protein, CDR3 DNA. A D gene is named only where the DNA matches it firmly. Expanded clones get a size class; other rows say once, few or many, or leave the size out.

V gene: TRBV30; clone size: -; J gene: TRBJ2-3; D gene: TRBD2; CDR3 protein: CAWSVGGGAWDTQYF; CDR3 DNA: TGTGCCTGGAGTGTTGGCGGGGGGGCCTGGGATACGCAGTATTTT
V gene: TRBV6-5; clone size: -; J gene: TRBJ1-5; D gene: -; CDR3 protein: CASSSTVITSNQPQHF; CDR3 DNA: TGTGCCAGCAGTTCCACCGTTATAACCAGCAATCAGCCCCAGCATTTT
V gene: TRBV5-1; clone size: -; J gene: TRBJ2-2; D gene: -; CDR3 protein: CASSLIEADSGELFF; CDR3 DNA: TGCGCCAGCAGCTTGATTGAAGCGGACTCCGGGGAGCTGTTTTTT
V gene: TRBV27; clone size: -; J gene: TRBJ1-1; D gene: -; CDR3 protein: CASSLSRQVEAFF; CDR3 DNA: TGTGCCAGCAGTTTATCAAGACAGGTTGAAGCTTTCTTT
V gene: TRBV6-6; clone size: once; J gene: TRBJ2-7; D gene: TRBD1; CDR3 protein: CASSREDRGPDEQYF; CDR3 DNA: TGTGCCAGCAGCCGGGAGGACAGGGGGCCCGACGAGCAGTACTTC
V gene: TRBV4-3; clone size: -; J gene: TRBJ2-7; D gene: TRBD2; CDR3 protein: CASSQEISTSGSYEQYF; CDR3 DNA: TGCGCCAGCAGCCAAGAAATTAGTACTAGCGGCTCCTACGAGCAGTACTTC
V gene: TRBV27; clone size: few; J gene: TRBJ2-2; D gene: -; CDR3 protein: CASSSSGVDTGELFF; CDR3 DNA: TGTGCCAGCAGTTCCTCTGGCGTAGACACCGGGGAGCTGTTTTTT
V gene: TRBV10-3; clone size: -; J gene: TRBJ1-2; D gene: -; CDR3 protein: CAISDLQDYGYTF; CDR3 DNA: TGTGCCATCAGTGATTTACAGGACTATGGCTACACCTTC
V gene: TRBV18; clone size: -; J gene: TRBJ2-5; D gene: -; CDR3 protein: CASSPPSEQETQYF; CDR3 DNA: TGTGCCAGCTCACCACCATCCGAACAAGAGACCCAGTACTTC
V gene: TRBV2; clone size: -; J gene: TRBJ2-4; D gene: -; CDR3 protein: CASSEGADKNIQYF; CDR3 DNA: TGTGCCAGCAGTGAAGGGGCAGATAAAAACATTCAGTACTTC
V gene: TRBV28; clone size: -; J gene: TRBJ2-2; D gene: -; CDR3 protein: CASSSAIEGTGELFF; CDR3 DNA: TGTGCCAGCAGTTCTGCGATCGAGGGCACCGGGGAGCTGTTTTTT
V gene: TRBV5-1; clone size: -; J gene: TRBJ2-1; D gene: -; CDR3 protein: CASSPNAGSYNEQFF; CDR3 DNA: TGCGCCAGCAGCCCGAACGCGGGCTCCTACAATGAGCAGTTCTTC